Shown below are 10 T cell receptor beta chains from a single sample sequenced in a study of blood T cells in healthy people across ages. Primers used in a second PCR of roughly 6 to 12 cycles were a sample-barcoded 5' primer and a J-beta primer mix. TCRdb passed the 5' RACE reads through MiXCR, listing each CDR3 protein once. The sample yields roughly 1.6 million distinct CDR3 sequences, roughly 32% seen once. Source material: blood. The source is a woman in her 30s in good health.

This sequence joins TRBV20-1 and TRBJ1-5; tentatively, D is TRBD1 (5 bases). The V gene's germline CDR1 is DFQATT and CDR2 SNEGSKA (reference sequence). The CDR3 contains 13 residues. Deletions cut 3 bases from V and 6 bases from J, with 12 bases between. CDR3 amino acids: CSASTPGFQPQHF. CDR3 in DNA: TGCAGTGCTAGCACTCCAGGGTTTCAGCCCCAGCATTTT.

V and J are TRBV5-1 and TRBJ1-2, with 8 bases lining up with TRBD1. Germline CDR1 reads SGHRS; CDR2 reads YFSETQ. The CDR3 length is 15 residues. After removal of 6 bases from V and 8 bases from J, the junction contained 15 bases not matched to a gene. The CDR3 reads CASTLDQGATYGYTF. CDR3 coding DNA: TGCGCCAGCACCCTTGACCAGGGGGCAACTTACGGCTACACCTTC.

On this clonotype: One end of the junction does not line up with germline, which may come from a read error. The chain employs TRBV7-3 and TRBJ2-3, with D uncertain. The CDR3 has 15 amino acids. Germline lookup yields CDR1 SGHTA and CDR2 FQGTGA. The CDR3 here is CASSLKLSEADTQYF. The DNA for the CDR3 is TGCGCCAGCAGCTTAAAACTCTCCGAAGCAGATACGCAGTATTTT. Complete variable domain (other parts from reference TRBV7-3 and TRBJ2-3): GAGVSQTPSNKVTEKGKYVELRCDPISGHTALYWYRQSLGQGPEFLIYFQGTGAADDSGLPNDRFFAVRPEGSVSTLKIQRTERGDSAVYLCASSLKLSEADTQYFGPGTRLTVL.

In regard to this clonotype: This could be a read error, since a much larger clone is one nucleotide away. The chain uses TRBV10-3 and TRBJ2-1; 9 bases fit TRBD1. The CDR3 length is 13 residues. Germline CDR1 is ENHRY and CDR2 is SYGVKD. The CDR3 loop is CAIGQGSHNGQFF. The CDR3 DNA follows: TGTGCCATTGGACAGGGGTCCCACAATGGGCAGTTCTTC.

This clonotype was counted many times. The V and J genes are TRBV5-1 and TRBJ1-1; perhaps TRBD1 as D (6 bases). Germline values: CDR1 SGHRS, CDR2 YFSETQ. The CDR3 spans 17 residues. V was trimmed by 1 base and J by 5 bases, leaving 21 bases between them. The CDR3 protein is CASSLRSMRGFNTEAFF. The CDR3 DNA follows: TGCGCCAGCAGCTTGCGGTCCATGAGGGGGTTCAATACTGAAGCTTTCTTT.

In its sample, this clonotype was seen once. This rearrangement joins TRBV7-8 to TRBJ2-5; 11 nucleotides match TRBD2. Germline CDR1 SGHVS, CDR2 FQNEAQ. CDR3 length equals 18 residues. With 5 bases clipped from V and 2 bases from J, the junction kept 13 bases outside the gene matches. The CDR3, as DNA: TGTGCCAGCAGCCCCCGGATAGCGGGAGGGCCTGGGCAAGAGACCCAGTACTTC. This sequence encodes CASSPRIAGGPGQETQYF. Complete variable domain (other parts from reference TRBV7-8 and TRBJ2-5): GAGVSQSPRYKVAKRGQDVALRCDPISGHVSLFWYQQALGQGPEFLTYFQNEAQLDKSGLPSDRFFAERPEGSVSTLKIQRTQQEDSAVYLCASSPRIAGGPGQETQYFGPGTRLLVL.

This clonotype was detected only a few times. This chain links TRBV6-2 or TRBV6-3 with TRBJ2-1, with D maybe TRBD2 (5 bases). Germline assignment: CDR1 MNHEY and CDR2 SVGEGT. CDR3 length equals 16 residues. The V end was cut by 2 bases, the J end by 0 bases, with 11 bases between. DNA for the CDR3: TGTGCCAGCAGTTACCCCCAGCGGAGCTCCTACAATGAGCAGTTCTTC. Amino acids: CASSYPQRSSYNEQFF.

This clonotype was observed a handful of times. The chain joins TRBV10-3 to TRBJ2-1; D is unresolved. The CDR3 covers 13 residues. CDR1 is ENHRY, CDR2 SYGVKD, per germline. Trimming stripped 3 bases from V and 7 bases from J, with 10 bases between. The CDR3 DNA sequence: TGTGCCATCAGTGATGGTCTTGGGAATGAGCAGTTCTTC. Translating gives CAISDGLGNEQFF.

The rearrangement joins TRBV2 to TRBJ2-3; TRBD2 aligns across 8 bases. J gave up 5 bases and V 3 bases, and 10 bases lay outside the gene matches. CDR1 SNHLY and CDR2 FYNNEI come from the germline V gene. The CDR3 spans 16 residues. CDR3 nucleotides: TGTGCCAGCAGTGACGATTACGGGAGGGCTGGAGATACGCAGTATTTT. Encoded protein: CASSDDYGRAGDTQYF.

This chain connects TRBV13 to TRBJ2-7; maybe TRBD1 (6 bases). V was shortened by 5 bases and J by 2 bases, with 16 bases between the two germline ends. This CDR3 is built from 15 residues. The germline V gene has CDR1 PRHDT and CDR2 FYEKMQ (reference sequence). CDR3 in DNA: TGTGCCAGCAGCCCCTCAGGGGTCCCAACCTACGAGCAGTACTTC. The encoded protein is CASSPSGVPTYEQYF. Drawing the rest from reference TRBV13 and TRBJ2-7, the complete variable domain is AAGVIQSPRHLIKEKRETATLKCYPIPRHDTVYWYQQGPGQDPQFLISFYEKMQSDKGSIPDRFSAQQFSDYHSELNMSSLELGDSALYFCASSPSGVPTYEQYFGPGTRLTVT.